The entry below gives a single TCR beta chain sequence along with its context. The antigen is undetermined. In germline, CDR1 is SGHTA, CDR2 FQGTGA. This CDR3 spans 15 amino acids. A second roughly 6 to 12 cycle PCR used barcoded and J-beta primers. TCRdb called the 5' RACE reads again in MiXCR, with one record for every CDR3 protein. The table includes about 760,000 distinct CDR3 sequences, roughly three fifths detected once. The source of the sample is a study of blood T cells in healthy people across ages. Across the study: About one barcoded beta molecule per two T cells was the capture yield of template switching.

Study-level results: Significant beta diversity loss was already apparent by age approximately 40, declining roughly linearly.

The sample was blood. This TCR was recovered from a middle-aged man in good health. J is TRBJ2-4 and V is TRBV7-3, with 11 bases fitting TRBD2. The DNA matches TRBJ2-7 better at its end, which makes the J call doubtful. CDR3: CASSLYSGRAYEQYF. The CDR3 DNA reads TGTGCCAGCAGCTTATATAGCGGGAGGGCCTACGAGCAGTACTTC.